Listed below are T cell receptor beta chains from one sample, sequenced in a study of T cells in Graves' hyperthyroidism and ophthalmopathy. MiXCR, run by TCRdb on the multiplex PCR reads, gives a single entry per CDR3 protein. Among some 350,000 distinct CDR3 sequences listed, approximately 14% were seen once. The sequencing input was blood. Receptors were obtained from a middle-aged woman with Graves' ophthalmopathy. Both conserved end residues are part of each CDR3. A D gene is named only where the DNA matches it firmly. Rows may omit the clone size; those that give it use once, few, many or a size class.

cdr3_aa: CATSDSLGPTGELFF; cdr3_nt: TGTGCCACCAGTGACTCCCTGGGCCCAACCGGGGAGCTGTTTTTT; clone_size: .; j_call: TRBJ2-2; v_call: TRBV24-1; d_call: .
cdr3_aa: CASNWGAGELFF; cdr3_nt: TGTGCCAGCAATTGGGGGGCCGGGGAGCTGTTTTTT; clone_size: few; j_call: TRBJ2-2; v_call: TRBV12-3/TRBV12-4; d_call: .
cdr3_aa: CASRPGLSNQPQHF; cdr3_nt: TGCGCCAGCAGACCGGGACTTAGCAATCAGCCCCAGCATTTT; clone_size: .; j_call: TRBJ1-5; v_call: TRBV5-1; d_call: .
cdr3_aa: CASSLTGWGNTEAFF; cdr3_nt: TGTGCCAGCAGTTTAACAGGCTGGGGGAACACTGAAGCTTTCTTT; clone_size: .; j_call: TRBJ1-1; v_call: TRBV27; d_call: .
cdr3_aa: CSAPPAGLRTDTQYF; cdr3_nt: TGCAGTGCCCCCCCCGCTGGACTACGGACAGATACGCAGTATTTT; clone_size: .; j_call: TRBJ2-3; v_call: TRBV20-1; d_call: .
cdr3_aa: CASSFTGYPTDTQYF; cdr3_nt: TGTGCCAGCAGTTTCACGGGATACCCCACAGATACGCAGTATTTT; clone_size: many; j_call: TRBJ2-3; v_call: TRBV12-3/TRBV12-4; d_call: .
cdr3_aa: CASSTGTGDEKLFF; cdr3_nt: TGCGCCAGCAGCACAGGGACAGGGGATGAAAAACTGTTTTTT; clone_size: .; j_call: TRBJ1-4; v_call: TRBV5-1; d_call: TRBD1
cdr3_aa: CASSYPRDRGTTGELFF; cdr3_nt: TGTGCCAGCAGCTATCCTCGGGACAGGGGTACCACCGGGGAGCTGTTTTTT; clone_size: .; j_call: TRBJ2-2; v_call: TRBV7-2; d_call: TRBD1
cdr3_aa: CASKGRERGYNEQFF; cdr3_nt: TGTGCCAGCAAAGGGCGGGAGAGAGGTTACAATGAGCAGTTCTTC; clone_size: .; j_call: TRBJ2-1; v_call: TRBV6-1; d_call: TRBD2
cdr3_aa: CASSEAFVDGYGYTF; cdr3_nt: TGTGCCAGCAGTGAAGCGTTCGTAGATGGCTATGGCTACACCTTC; clone_size: .; j_call: TRBJ1-2; v_call: TRBV6-1; d_call: .
cdr3_aa: CASSPTGGFRSYNEQFF; cdr3_nt: TGTGCCAGCAGCCCTACCGGGGGCTTTAGGTCCTACAATGAGCAGTTCTTC; clone_size: .; j_call: TRBJ2-1; v_call: TRBV7-2; d_call: .
cdr3_aa: CATSRELGGRPEAFF; cdr3_nt: TGTGCCACCAGCAGAGAATTGGGGGGGCGGCCTGAAGCTTTCTTT; clone_size: many; j_call: TRBJ1-1; v_call: TRBV15; d_call: .
cdr3_aa: CASSLLPGVGQETQYF; cdr3_nt: TGCGCCAGCAGCCTCCTGCCGGGAGTTGGACAAGAGACCCAGTACTTC; clone_size: .; j_call: TRBJ2-5; v_call: TRBV4-1; d_call: .
cdr3_aa: CASSTYLGTSEQFF; cdr3_nt: TGTGCCAGCAGTACTTACTTGGGGACGTCCGAGCAGTTCTTC; clone_size: few; j_call: TRBJ2-1; v_call: TRBV6-4; d_call: .
cdr3_aa: CASIPGGRYYGYTF; cdr3_nt: TGTGCCAGCATCCCCGGGGGAAGATACTATGGCTACACCTTC; clone_size: many; j_call: TRBJ1-2; v_call: TRBV28; d_call: .
cdr3_aa: CASSPQRRLAGSGLRNEQFF; cdr3_nt: TGTGCCAGCAGCCCACAACGCAGACTAGCGGGGAGCGGTTTGAGGAATGAGCAGTTCTTC; clone_size: many; j_call: TRBJ2-1; v_call: TRBV7-9; d_call: TRBD2
cdr3_aa: CASSLEPETYEQYF; cdr3_nt: TGTGCCAGCAGCTTAGAACCAGAAACCTACGAGCAGTACTTC; clone_size: many; j_call: TRBJ2-7; v_call: TRBV7-8; d_call: .
cdr3_aa: CASSSRGTGADTQYF; cdr3_nt: TGCGCCAGCAGCTCGAGAGGGACAGGGGCAGATACGCAGTATTTT; clone_size: many; j_call: TRBJ2-3; v_call: TRBV5-1; d_call: TRBD1
cdr3_aa: CASSETSGEETQYF; cdr3_nt: TGTGCCAGCAGTGAAACTAGCGGGGAAGAGACCCAGTACTTC; clone_size: many; j_call: TRBJ2-5; v_call: TRBV2; d_call: TRBD2
cdr3_aa: CASSPQRGLTGELFF; cdr3_nt: TGTGCCAGCAGCCCCCAGCGGGGCCTGACCGGGGAGCTGTTTTTT; clone_size: few; j_call: TRBJ2-2; v_call: TRBV9; d_call: TRBD2
cdr3_aa: CASLGGNYGYTF; cdr3_nt: TGTGCCAGCCTCGGGGGTAACTATGGCTACACCTTC; clone_size: many; j_call: TRBJ1-2; v_call: TRBV12-3/TRBV12-4; d_call: .
cdr3_aa: CASSSPGQGHETQYF; cdr3_nt: TGCGCCAGCAGCTCGCCGGGACAGGGGCACGAGACCCAGTACTTC; clone_size: .; j_call: TRBJ2-5; v_call: TRBV5-1; d_call: TRBD1
cdr3_aa: CASSPSLGDQPQHF; cdr3_nt: TGTGCCAGCAGTCCAAGTTTGGGGGATCAGCCCCAGCATTTT; clone_size: many; j_call: TRBJ1-5; v_call: TRBV28; d_call: .
cdr3_aa: CATRRRGTLQNTEAFF; cdr3_nt: TGTGCCACCAGGAGGCGGGGCACGTTACAGAACACTGAAGCTTTCTTT; clone_size: few; j_call: TRBJ1-1; v_call: TRBV28; d_call: .
cdr3_aa: CASSIRGGDTGELFF; cdr3_nt: TGTGCCAGTAGTATACGAGGGGGAGACACCGGGGAGCTGTTTTTT; clone_size: many; j_call: TRBJ2-2; v_call: TRBV19; d_call: .
cdr3_aa: CASSLGRQPQETQYF; cdr3_nt: TGTGCCAGCAGCTTAGGGCGCCAGCCCCAAGAGACCCAGTACTTC; clone_size: .; j_call: TRBJ2-5; v_call: TRBV7-9; d_call: .
cdr3_aa: CAISEPTLTGSYNEQFF; cdr3_nt: TGTGCCATCAGTGAACCCACCCTGACAGGGAGCTACAATGAGCAGTTCTTC; clone_size: once; j_call: TRBJ2-1; v_call: TRBV10-3; d_call: TRBD1
cdr3_aa: CSARDFRGSTGELFF; cdr3_nt: TGCAGTGCTAGAGATTTTCGGGGTTCTACCGGGGAGCTGTTTTTT; clone_size: .; j_call: TRBJ2-2; v_call: TRBV20-1; d_call: .
cdr3_aa: CASSLTPHRNYGYTF; cdr3_nt: TGTGCCAGCAGTCTCACCCCACACCGGAACTATGGCTACACCTTC; clone_size: many; j_call: TRBJ1-2; v_call: TRBV27; d_call: .
cdr3_aa: CASSLVARVSTDTQYF; cdr3_nt: TGTGCCAGCAGTTTAGTCGCCCGCGTGTCAACAGATACGCAGTATTTT; clone_size: many; j_call: TRBJ2-3; v_call: TRBV12-3/TRBV12-4; d_call: .
cdr3_aa: CASSLSGRIKETQYF; cdr3_nt: TGTGCCAGCAGCTTAAGCGGGAGGATTAAAGAGACCCAGTACTTC; clone_size: .; j_call: TRBJ2-5; v_call: TRBV7-4; d_call: TRBD2
cdr3_aa: CAWSDRGTEAFF; cdr3_nt: TGTGCCTGGAGTGACAGGGGCACTGAAGCTTTCTTT; clone_size: many; j_call: TRBJ1-1; v_call: TRBV30; d_call: TRBD1
cdr3_aa: CSVEFPQNTGELFF; cdr3_nt: TGCAGCGTTGAATTTCCCCAGAACACCGGGGAGCTGTTTTTT; clone_size: many; j_call: TRBJ2-2; v_call: TRBV29-1; d_call: .
cdr3_aa: CASSLGTNAEAFF; cdr3_nt: TGTGCCAGCAGCTTAGGGACCAACGCTGAAGCTTTCTTT; clone_size: .; j_call: TRBJ1-1; v_call: TRBV7-6; d_call: .
cdr3_aa: CASSPEGWTNQPQHF; cdr3_nt: TGTGCCAGCAGCCCAGAAGGATGGACTAATCAGCCCCAGCATTTT; clone_size: many; j_call: TRBJ1-5; v_call: TRBV3-1; d_call: .
cdr3_aa: CASSLALTASTDTQYF; cdr3_nt: TGTGCCAGCAGCCTGGCTTTGACGGCTAGCACAGATACGCAGTATTTT; clone_size: .; j_call: TRBJ2-3; v_call: TRBV5-4; d_call: .
cdr3_aa: CASSFLAGGTTDTQYF; cdr3_nt: TGTGCCAGTAGTTTCCTAGCGGGGGGTACCACAGATACGCAGTATTTT; clone_size: .; j_call: TRBJ2-3; v_call: TRBV19; d_call: TRBD2
cdr3_aa: CASSLEGRGSSYEQYF; cdr3_nt: TGTGCCAGCAGCTTAGAAGGGCGGGGGAGCTCCTACGAGCAGTACTTC; clone_size: many; j_call: TRBJ2-7; v_call: TRBV11-2; d_call: TRBD2
cdr3_aa: CSARRTSAAEQYF; cdr3_nt: TGCAGTGCTAGGAGAACTAGCGCAGCCGAGCAGTACTTC; clone_size: .; j_call: TRBJ2-7; v_call: TRBV20-1; d_call: TRBD2
cdr3_aa: CASSGDRPQAGYTF; cdr3_nt: TGTGCCAGCAGTGGTGACAGGCCCCAAGCTGGCTACACCTTC; clone_size: .; j_call: TRBJ1-2; v_call: TRBV25-1; d_call: .
cdr3_aa: CASSEAAWGVLAYEQYF; cdr3_nt: TGTGCCAGCAGTGAAGCTGCTTGGGGGGTCTTAGCCTACGAGCAGTACTTC; clone_size: many; j_call: TRBJ2-7; v_call: TRBV2; d_call: .
cdr3_aa: CASSFLTGIGTEAFF; cdr3_nt: TGCGCCAGCAGCTTCTTAACAGGGATAGGCACTGAAGCTTTCTTT; clone_size: few; j_call: TRBJ1-1; v_call: TRBV5-1; d_call: .
cdr3_aa: CASSLFRGLGRNTIYF; cdr3_nt: TGTGCCAGCAGTTTATTCCGGGGTTTGGGCCGAAACACCATATATTTT; clone_size: .; j_call: TRBJ1-3; v_call: TRBV28; d_call: .
cdr3_aa: CASSRGGRETQYF; cdr3_nt: TGTGCCAGCAGCCGTGGCGGTCGGGAGACCCAGTACTTC; clone_size: many; j_call: TRBJ2-5; v_call: TRBV7-2; d_call: .
cdr3_aa: CASIGGTGGDEQYF; cdr3_nt: TGTGCCAGTATTGGCGGGACAGGCGGGGACGAGCAGTACTTC; clone_size: few; j_call: TRBJ2-7; v_call: TRBV19; d_call: TRBD1